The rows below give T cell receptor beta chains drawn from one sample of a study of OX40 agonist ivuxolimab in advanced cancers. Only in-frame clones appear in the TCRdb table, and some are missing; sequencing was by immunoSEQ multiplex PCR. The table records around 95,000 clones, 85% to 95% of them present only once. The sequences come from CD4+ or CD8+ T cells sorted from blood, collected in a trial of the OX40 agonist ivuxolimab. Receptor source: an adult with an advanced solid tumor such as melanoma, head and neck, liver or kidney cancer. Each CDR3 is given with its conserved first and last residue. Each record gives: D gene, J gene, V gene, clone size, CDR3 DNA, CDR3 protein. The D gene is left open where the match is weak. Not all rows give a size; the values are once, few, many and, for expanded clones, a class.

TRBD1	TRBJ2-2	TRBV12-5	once	TGTGCTAGTGGTTTGCGGGACAGGGGGCGGAAGTGGCTGTTTTTT	CASGLRDRGRKWLFF
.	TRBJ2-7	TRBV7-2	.	TGTGCCAGCAGCCCCAGATCCTACGAGCAGTACTTC	CASSPRSYEQYF
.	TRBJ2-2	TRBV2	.	TGTGCCAGCAGTGATCCAGGTTCGAGAACCGGGGAGCTGTTTTTT	CASSDPGSRTGELFF
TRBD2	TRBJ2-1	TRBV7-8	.	TGTGCCAGCAGTTATCCGGGACTAGAGGTTGAGCAGTTCTTC	CASSYPGLEVEQFF
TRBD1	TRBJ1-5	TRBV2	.	TGTGCCAGCAGGGGACAGGGGGCTCAGCCCCAGCATTTT	CASRGQGAQPQHF
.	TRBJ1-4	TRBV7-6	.	TGTGCCAGCAGTTTATCATATGAAAAACTGTTTTTT	CASSLSYEKLFF
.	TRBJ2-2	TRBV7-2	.	TGTGCCAGCAGCTTAGGGCCGAGTGCCGGGGAGCTGTTTTTT	CASSLGPSAGELFF
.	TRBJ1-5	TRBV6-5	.	TGTGCCAGCAGTCACGCGTCCCAGCCCCAGCATTTT	CASSHASQPQHF
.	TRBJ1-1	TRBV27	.	TGTGCCAGCAGTTTATATCAGGGGCCCAGAGGATCGGCTTTCTTT	CASSLYQGPRGSAFF
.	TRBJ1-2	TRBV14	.	TGTGCCAGCAGCCCGTACGGGGTTTTCTATGGCTACACCTTC	CASSPYGVFYGYTF
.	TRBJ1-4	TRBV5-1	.	TGCGCCAGCAGCTACGGGGTCCCCTATGAAAAACTGTTTTTT	CASSYGVPYEKLFF
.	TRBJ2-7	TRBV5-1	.	TGCGCCAGCAGCTTGGAGGCTATCACCTACGAGCAGTACTTC	CASSLEAITYEQYF
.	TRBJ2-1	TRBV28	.	TGTGCCAGCACGTCCTTCAGGGGGGGGTCCTACAATGAGCAGTTCTTC	CASTSFRGGSYNEQFF
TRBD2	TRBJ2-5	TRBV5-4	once	TGTGCCAGCAGCTTTGGCAGCGGGGGACACCAAGAGACCCAGTACTTC	CASSFGSGGHQETQYF
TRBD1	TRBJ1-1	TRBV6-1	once	TGTGCCAGCAGTTGGGACAGGGGGAAAGCTTTCTTT	CASSWDRGKAFF
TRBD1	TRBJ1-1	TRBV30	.	TGTGCCTGGAGTGTACAGGGGCGGTGGACTGAAGCTTTCTTT	CAWSVQGRWTEAFF
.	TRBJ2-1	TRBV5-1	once	TGCGCCAGCTCGACCGGAGCTAGCTCCTACAATGAGCAGTTCTTC	CASSTGASSYNEQFF
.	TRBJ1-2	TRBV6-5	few	TGTGCCAGCAGTTACTCCCCCACGGATGTGGCGGGTGGCTACACCTTC	CASSYSPTDVAGGYTF
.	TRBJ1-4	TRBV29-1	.	TGCAGCGTTGAAGTAGGAGCGTATGGGGAAAAACTGTTTTTT	CSVEVGAYGEKLFF
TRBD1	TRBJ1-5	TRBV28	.	TGTGCCAGCAGTGCACGGACAGGGGAGGATCAGCCCCAGCATTTT	CASSARTGEDQPQHF
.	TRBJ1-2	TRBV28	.	TGTGCCAGCAGTGTTAACTATGGCTACACCTTC	CASSVNYGYTF
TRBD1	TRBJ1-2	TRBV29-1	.	TGCAGCGCCGGGGACAGGTCCTATGGCTACACCTTC	CSAGDRSYGYTF
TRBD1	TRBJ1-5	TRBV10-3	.	TGTGCCATCGCCAACCACCCCGGGGACAGGGCAAATCAGCCCCAGCATTTT	CAIANHPGDRANQPQHF
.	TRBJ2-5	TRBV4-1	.	TGCGCCAGCAGCCAACAGGGGGGGGGTACCCAGTACTTC	CASSQQGGGTQYF
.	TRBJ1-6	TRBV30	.	TGTGCCGAAAACCAGGGAAGCCATAATTCACCCCTCCACTTT	CAENQGSHNSPLHF
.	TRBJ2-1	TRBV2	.	TGTGCCAGCAGTGAAAATGAGCAGTTCTTC	CASSENEQFF
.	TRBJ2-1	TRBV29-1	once	TGCAGCGGGAGCGGTTACAATGAGCAGTTCTTC	CSGSGYNEQFF
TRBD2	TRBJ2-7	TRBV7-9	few	TGTGCCAGCAGCTTAGCCGGGACTAGCGACGAGCAGTACTTC	CASSLAGTSDEQYF
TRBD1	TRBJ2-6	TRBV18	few	TGTGCCAGCTCACCAAAGGGGGCAGGGGCTGGGGCCAACGTCCTGACTTTC	CASSPKGAGAGANVLTF
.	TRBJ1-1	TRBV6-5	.	TGTGCCAGCAGTTACAGGGGGTTGGGGAACACTGAAGCTTTCTTT	CASSYRGLGNTEAFF
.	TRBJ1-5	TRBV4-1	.	TGCGCCAGCAGCCAAAGTTCGGCCAGGGCAAGCAATCAGCCCCAGCATTTT	CASSQSSARASNQPQHF
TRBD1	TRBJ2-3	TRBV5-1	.	TGCGCCAGCAGCATGGGGGACAGCCAACTCACAGATACGCAGTATTTT	CASSMGDSQLTDTQYF
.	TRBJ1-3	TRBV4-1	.	TGCGCCAGCAGCCGGTTCCAACTCCAGGCCTCGACTGGAAACACCATATATTTT	CASSRFQLQASTGNTIYF
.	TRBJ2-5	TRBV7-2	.	TGTGCCAGCAGAAGGGGGGTGGGAGAGACCCAGTACTTC	CASRRGVGETQYF
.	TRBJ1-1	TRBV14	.	TGTGCCAGCAGCCGACAACTAGTGAACACTGAAGCTTTCTTT	CASSRQLVNTEAFF
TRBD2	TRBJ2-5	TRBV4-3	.	TGCGCCAGCAGCCAAGAGCGGGCGACTCGCGGGAGGGGAGAGACCCAGTACTTC	CASSQERATRGRGETQYF
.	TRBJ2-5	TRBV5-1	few	TGCGCCAGCAGCTTGCAAGAGACCCAGTACTTC	CASSLQETQYF
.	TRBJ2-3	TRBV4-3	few	TGCGCCAGCAGCCAGAGCCCCTCGCCTAGCACAGATACGCAGTATTTT	CASSQSPSPSTDTQYF
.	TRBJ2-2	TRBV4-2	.	TGTGCCAGCAGCCAACCAGGAGGGGACACCGGGGAGCTGTTTTTT	CASSQPGGDTGELFF
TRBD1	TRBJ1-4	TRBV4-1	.	TGCGCCAGCAGCCACCGACAGGGGTCAGGGGAAAAACTGTTTTTT	CASSHRQGSGEKLFF
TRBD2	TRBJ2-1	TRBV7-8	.	TGTGCCAGCAGCTTAGTCCCGGGAGGGGAGCAGTTCTTC	CASSLVPGGEQFF
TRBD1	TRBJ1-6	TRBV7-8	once	TGTGCCAGCAGTGGACAGGGGCGTAATTCACCCCTCCACTTT	CASSGQGRNSPLHF
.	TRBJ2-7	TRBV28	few	TGTGCCAGCAGCCTTGGACGGGGTCCCCTCTCCTACGAGCAGTACTTC	CASSLGRGPLSYEQYF
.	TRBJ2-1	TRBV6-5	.	TGTGCCAGCAGTTACTCACTAGCTAGAGATGAGCAGTTCTTC	CASSYSLARDEQFF
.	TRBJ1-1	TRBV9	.	TGTGCCAGCAGCGTATCGGGGAGTGGTGAAGCTTTCTTT	CASSVSGSGEAFF
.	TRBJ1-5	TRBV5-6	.	TGTGCCAGCACCAGGGTGGGGGAGGGAGATCAGCCCCAGCATTTT	CASTRVGEGDQPQHF
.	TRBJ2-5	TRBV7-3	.	TGTGCCAGCAGCTTAGGGGCGGACCGAGAGACCCAGTACTTC	CASSLGADRETQYF
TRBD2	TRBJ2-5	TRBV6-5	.	TGTGCCAGCAGTTACTCGCGGGGGAAGGGGGAGACCCAGTACTTC	CASSYSRGKGETQYF
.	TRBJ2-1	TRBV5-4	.	TGTGCCAGCAGCTTGGATGCAGGGTCCGGTCAGGAGCAGTTCTTC	CASSLDAGSGQEQFF
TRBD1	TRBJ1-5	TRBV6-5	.	TGTGCCAGCAGTTACGACAGGGATCAGCCCCAGCATTTT	CASSYDRDQPQHF
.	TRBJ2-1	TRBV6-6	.	TGTGCCAGCAGTTACGATTCAACCTACAATGAGCAGTTCTTC	CASSYDSTYNEQFF
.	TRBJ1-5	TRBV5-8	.	TGTGCCAGCAGCTTTCTGGGGTACAATCAGCCCCAGCATTTT	CASSFLGYNQPQHF